The 28 T cell receptor beta chains below all came from one sample that was sequenced in a study of PD-1 blockade in classical Hodgkin lymphoma. Specified time point: newly diagnosed, previously untreated cHL patient sample. Magnetic negative selection was used to purify CD4+ T cells from thawed PBMCs. The data were produced by immunoSEQ multiplex PCR, yet TCRdb's version contains in-frame clones alone and is incomplete. The sample shows about 35,000 clones, roughly 90% of them seen only once. The sequencing sample was made of CD4+ T cells from blood. These receptors all come from a human donor with classical Hodgkin lymphoma.

This chain links TRBV7-2 with TRBJ2-2; TRBD1 matches 7 bases. The CDR3 runs to 15 residues. The germline V gene has CDR1 SGHTA and CDR2 FQGNSA. Losses at the gene ends were 4 bases for V and 6 bases for J; bases not matched to a gene: 8. CDR3 sequence: CASSYRQGSPGELFF. DNA for the CDR3: TGTGCCAGCAGCTACCGACAGGGTAGTCCCGGGGAGCTGTTTTTT.

The chain joins TRBV29-1 to TRBJ2-7, with TRBD1 as a possible D gene (6 bases). Germline CDR1 and CDR2: SQVTM and ANQGSEA. The CDR3 spans 17 residues. The V gene lost 1 base and the J gene lost 1 base, with 20 bases spanning the gap. CDR3 sequence reads: CSVEGPGHSISSYEQYF. As DNA, the CDR3 is TGCAGCGTTGAAGGCCCGGGACACAGCATTTCTTCCTACGAGCAGTACTTC.

In its sample, this clone was seen once. The chain joins TRBV7-2 to TRBJ1-1, with a tentative D call TRBD1 (6 bases). With 4 bases removed from V and 7 bases from J, the gap between germline ends came to 16 bases. Germline-derived CDR1 and CDR2 are SGHTA and FQGNSA. The length of the CDR3 is 14 residues. The CDR3 DNA is TGTGCCAGCAGCTCCTCCGACAGGTTGGTTGAAGCTTTCTTT. Translation: CASSSSDRLVEAFF.

This chain joins TRBV5-1 and TRBJ2-2; TRBD1 matches 8 bases. This CDR3 has 15 residues. CDR1 is SGHRS, CDR2 YFSETQ, per germline. J gave up 4 bases and V 4 bases, and 6 bases lay outside the gene matches. This CDR3 is CASSTRTGLTGELFF. Written as DNA, the CDR3 is TGCGCCAGCAGCACACGGACAGGGCTCACCGGGGAGCTGTTTTTT.

The rearrangement links TRBV12-5 to TRBJ1-5; D gene unclear. V was cut by 4 bases and J by 7 bases, with 8 bases left in between. The CDR3 contains 12 residues. Per the germline V gene, CDR1 is LGHNT and CDR2 is FRNRAP. The CDR3 DNA sequence: TGTGCTAGTGGTTGGGATACGCAGCCCCAGCATTTT. This sequence encodes CASGWDTQPQHF. The complete variable domain, with remaining parts taken from reference TRBV12-5 and TRBJ1-5, reads DARVTQTPRHKVTEMGQEVTMRCQPILGHNTVFWYRQTMMQGLELLAYFRNRAPLDDSGMPKDRFSAEMPDATLATLKIQPSEPRDSAVYFCASGWDTQPQHFGDGTRLSIL.

The chain couples TRBV5-1 to TRBJ2-3; D possibly corresponds to TRBD1 (6 bases). Germline CDR1 SGHRS, CDR2 YFSETQ. Trimming removed 6 bases from V and 2 bases from J, with 16 bases in between. This CDR3 comprises 15 residues. This CDR3 is CASKVTGRVTDTQYF. CDR3 in DNA: TGCGCCAGCAAAGTGACAGGCAGAGTCACAGATACGCAGTATTTT.

The chain couples TRBV7-9 to TRBJ2-4, with no clear D. Germline V CDR1 and CDR2: SEHNR, FQNEAQ (reference sequence). The V end lost 0 bases, the J end lost 9 bases, and 9 bases lay between the germline ends. The CDR3 runs 13 residues. The CDR3 is CASSLALSSIQYF. The CDR3 DNA reads as TGTGCCAGCAGCTTAGCCCTATCTTCCATTCAGTACTTC.

V usage is TRBV7-9 and J usage is TRBJ2-3; a possible D gene is TRBD1 (6 bases). Germline CDR1 SEHNR, CDR2 FQNEAQ (reference sequence). The V end was cut by 5 bases, the J end by 1 base, with 10 bases between. CDR3 length: 14 residues. CDR3 bases: TGTGCCAGCAGCCGGGACACGGGCACAGATACGCAGTATTTT. This codes for CASSRDTGTDTQYF.

J is TRBJ2-3 and V is TRBV27; the D gene is possibly TRBD2 (6 bases). CDR1 is MNHEY and CDR2 is SMNVEV in the germline V gene (reference sequence). The CDR3 sequence is 15 residues long. V was trimmed by 6 bases and J by 6 bases, leaving 19 bases between them. CDR3 amino acids: CASSFGTAGGDTQYF. DNA for the CDR3: TGTGCCAGCAGCTTCGGGACTGCCGGCGGGGATACGCAGTATTTT.

The rearrangement links TRBV18 to TRBJ2-3; 9 bases line up with TRBD2. Germline V gives CDR1 KGHSH, CDR2 LQKENI. The CDR3 runs to 17 residues. Trimming removed 4 bases from V and 0 bases from J; junction bases left unmatched: 8. The CDR3 DNA reads TGTGCCAGCTCACGTTTCGAGCGGGGGGCGAGCACAGATACGCAGTATTTT. Translating gives CASSRFERGASTDTQYF.

This clone was seen a few times. The chain links TRBV10-1 to TRBJ1-3; D gene uncertain. The germline CDR1 and CDR2 sequences are WNHNN and SYGVQD (reference sequence). The V and J ends lost 0 bases and 4 bases respectively, with 4 bases between them. The CDR3 is 13 residues long. The DNA of the CDR3 is TGCGCCAGCAGTGAGTCCGGCGGAAACACCATATATTTT. This codes for CASSESGGNTIYF.

This clone turned up a few times. The chain employs TRBV5-6 and TRBJ1-2; D unresolved. V was pared by 1 base and J by 6 bases, with 4 bases between. This CDR3 has 11 amino acids. Germline CDR1 and CDR2: SGHDT and YYEEEE. CDR3 nucleotides: TGTGCCAGCAGCTTGAGGGATGGCTACACCTTC. Translating gives CASSLRDGYTF.

V usage is TRBV10-3 and J usage is TRBJ2-7; D may be TRBD1 or TRBD2 (5 bases each). Trimming cost V 2 bases and J 6 bases, with 20 bases left between them. The CDR3 consists of 16 residues. Germline loops: CDR1 ENHRY, CDR2 SYGVKD. CDR3 sequence reads: CAISERGQGVQVEQYF. CDR3 nucleotide sequence: TGTGCCATCAGTGAGCGAGGTCAGGGAGTCCAAGTCGAGCAGTACTTC.

This sequence joins TRBV5-1 and TRBJ1-2; maybe TRBD1 (5 bases). Germline V gene lookup returns CDR1 SGHRS and CDR2 YFSETQ. V gave up 4 bases and J gave up 8 bases, with 12 bases separating them. The CDR3 is made up of 12 amino acids. CDR3 protein: CASSAGFQGYTF. For the CDR3, the DNA is TGCGCCAGCAGCGCAGGGTTTCAGGGCTACACCTTC.

This sequence joins TRBV29-1 and TRBJ1-4; no firm D call. Trimming stripped 5 bases from V and 7 bases from J, with 17 bases between. CDR3 size: 14 residues. Per the germline V gene, CDR1 is SQVTM and CDR2 is ANQGSEA. CDR3 loop: CSVNLRRSGEKLFF. Here the CDR3 DNA reads TGCAGCGTTAACCTCCGACGATCGGGTGAAAAACTGTTTTTT.

This clone was picked up a small number of times. The chain recombines TRBV25-1 with TRBJ1-2, with a tentative D call TRBD1 (6 bases). Germline V gene data show CDR1 as MGHDK and CDR2 as SYGVNS. The V and J ends lost 4 bases and 8 bases respectively, with 11 bases between them. The CDR3 runs to 12 residues. This CDR3 reads CASSGAGVGYTF. For the CDR3, the DNA is TGTGCCAGCAGTGGTGCAGGGGTCGGCTACACCTTC.

V usage is TRBV5-4 and J usage is TRBJ1-2, with 7 bases lining up with TRBD1. Germline lookup yields CDR1 SGHNT and CDR2 YYREEE (reference sequence). The CDR3 runs to 17 residues. Germline trimming cut 2 bases from V and 4 bases from J; bases unmatched to any gene: 14. In DNA, the CDR3 is TGTGCCAGCAGCTTCCACGGACAGGTCCACCTTAGCTATGGCTACACCTTC. Translation gives CASSFHGQVHLSYGYTF. The full variable domain, completed using reference TRBV5-4 and TRBJ1-2, is ETGVTQSPTHLIKTRGQQVTLRCSSQSGHNTVSWYQQALGQGPQFIFQYYREEENGRGNFPPRFSGLQFPNYSSELNVNALELDDSALYLCASSFHGQVHLSYGYTFGSGTRLTVV.

The V and J genes are TRBV19 and TRBJ1-3, with TRBD1 matching 11 bases. With V trimmed by 7 bases and J by 5 bases, 10 bases remained unmatched. CDR3 length: 16 amino acids. Germline CDR1 LNHDA, CDR2 SQIVND (reference sequence). CDR3 in amino acids: CASTRDRDRGRNTIYF. Here the CDR3 DNA reads TGTGCCAGTACCCGCGATCGGGACAGGGGGAGAAACACCATATATTTT. Full variable domain (remainder filled in from reference TRBV19 and TRBJ1-3): DGGITQSPKYLFRKEGQNVTLSCEQNLNHDAMYWYRQDPGQGLRLIYYSQIVNDFQKGDIAEGYSVSREKKESFPLTVTSAQKNPTAFYLCASTRDRDRGRNTIYFGEGSWLTVV.

The CDR3 DNA is TGTGCCAGTAGTAGACTACTGGAGAATGAGCAGTTCTTC. Translated: CASSRLLENEQFF. J is TRBJ2-1 and V is TRBV19, with D tentatively TRBD2 (5 bases). This CDR3 has 13 amino acids. Germline V lookup: CDR1 LNHDA, CDR2 SQIVND (reference sequence). V shed 4 bases and J shed 7 bases, with 11 bases lying between them.

V usage is TRBV5-1 and J usage is TRBJ2-5; TRBD1 might be the D (6 bases). The CDR3 is 12 amino acids. Trimming stripped 3 bases from V and 5 bases from J, with 8 bases between. The germline V gene has CDR1 SGHRS and CDR2 YFSETQ. Here the CDR3 reads CASSYRDETQYF. CDR3 DNA sequence: TGCGCCAGCAGCTACAGGGACGAGACCCAGTACTTC.

This chain connects TRBV4-2 to TRBJ2-3; TRBD1 is a possible D gene (6 bases). From germline, CDR1 is LGHNA and CDR2 YNFKEQ. The CDR3 is made up of 16 amino acids. The V end was cut by 1 base, the J end by 5 bases, with 16 bases between. The DNA of the CDR3 is TGTGCCAGCAGCCAAGTTACAGGGCTGCACCAAGATACGCAGTATTTT. Its protein product is CASSQVTGLHQDTQYF.

The rearrangement joins TRBV28 to TRBJ2-1; no reliable D call. The V end lost 3 bases, the J end lost 0 bases, and 12 bases lay between the germline ends. The CDR3 totals 16 residues. Germline V gene data show CDR1 as MDHEN and CDR2 as SYDVKM. The CDR3 coding sequence is TGTGCCAGCAGTTTTTTCGGGCCTCACTCCTACAATGAGCAGTTCTTC. Residues: CASSFFGPHSYNEQFF.

This rearrangement joins TRBV28 to TRBJ2-1, with 15 bases aligning to TRBD2. Germline V gene sequence: CDR1 MDHEN, CDR2 SYDVKM. The ends lost 6 bases at V and 8 bases at J; junction bases unmatched: 8. The CDR3 sequence is 16 residues long. The CDR3 coding sequence is TGTGCCAGCAGGCTCCCAGGACTAGCGGGAGGGGATGAGCAGTTCTTC. Its translation: CASRLPGLAGGDEQFF.

The chain recombines TRBV5-4 with TRBJ2-4; 9 nucleotides match TRBD2. From germline, CDR1 is SGHNT and CDR2 YYREEE (reference sequence). The V segment lost 5 bases and the J segment 6 bases; nucleotides outside the gene matches: 6. The CDR3 has 14 residues. DNA for the CDR3: TGTGCCAGCAGGGGGAGCGGGGGGTCAAACATTCAGTACTTC. It is translated as CASRGSGGSNIQYF.

Here the CDR3 DNA reads TGTGCCAGCAGCTATCAATGCTGGTGGGTAAATACAGATACGCAGTATTTT. It encodes CASSYQCWWVNTDTQYF. The chain uses TRBV7-7 and TRBJ2-3; D unclear. The germline V gene has CDR1 SSHAT and CDR2 FNYEAQ (reference sequence). This CDR3 is built from 17 residues. V lost 4 bases and J lost 3, with 20 bases in between.

This chain uses TRBV6-5 with TRBJ2-5; the D gene is possibly TRBD2 (7 bases). The CDR3 length is 15 residues. CDR1 MNHEY and CDR2 SVGAGI come from the germline V gene. V lost 6 bases and J lost 5, with 19 bases in between. CDR3 residues: CASSTLSGGWETQYF. CDR3 coding DNA: TGTGCCAGCAGCACCTTATCGGGGGGCTGGGAGACCCAGTACTTC.

The chain links TRBV2 to TRBJ2-5; either TRBD1 or TRBD2 may fit D (5 bases each). The CDR3 covers 12 residues. V was pared by 8 bases and J by 2 bases, with 9 bases between. Germline values: CDR1 SNHLY, CDR2 FYNNEI. In nucleotides, the CDR3 is TGTGCCAGCGGGACCAAACAAGAGACCCAGTACTTC. Encoded protein: CASGTKQETQYF.

This clone appeared once. The chain carries TRBV6-1 and TRBJ2-3, with TRBD1 as a possible D gene (5 bases). Germline CDR1 and CDR2: MNHNS and SASEGT. The CDR3 sequence is 13 residues long. Trimming took 6 bases from V and 4 from J, leaving 11 bases between them. The CDR3 reads CASRGRVADTQYF. The CDR3 DNA reads TGTGCCAGCAGGGGGCGCGTCGCAGATACGCAGTATTTT.